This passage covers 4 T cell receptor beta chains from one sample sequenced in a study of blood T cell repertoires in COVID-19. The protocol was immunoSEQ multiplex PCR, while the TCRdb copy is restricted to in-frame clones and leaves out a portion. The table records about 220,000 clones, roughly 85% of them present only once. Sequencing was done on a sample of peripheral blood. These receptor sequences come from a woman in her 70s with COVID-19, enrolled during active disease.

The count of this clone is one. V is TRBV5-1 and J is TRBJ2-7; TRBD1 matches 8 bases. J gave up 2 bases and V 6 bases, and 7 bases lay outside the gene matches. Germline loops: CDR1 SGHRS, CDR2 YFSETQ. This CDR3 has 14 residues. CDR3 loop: CASTGSGQAYEQYF. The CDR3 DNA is TGCGCCAGCACAGGGTCGGGACAGGCCTACGAGCAGTACTTC. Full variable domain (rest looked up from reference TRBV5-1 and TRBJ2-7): KAGVTQTPRYLIKTRGQQVTLSCSPISGHRSVSWYQQTPGQGLQFLFEYFSETQRNKGNFPGRFSGRQFSNSRSEMNVSTLELGDSALYLCASTGSGQAYEQYFGPGTRLTVT.

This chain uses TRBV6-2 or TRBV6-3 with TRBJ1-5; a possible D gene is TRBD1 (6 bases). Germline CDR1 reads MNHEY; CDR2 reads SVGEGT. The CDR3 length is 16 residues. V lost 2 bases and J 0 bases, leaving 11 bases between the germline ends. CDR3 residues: CASSYPTGLSNQPQHF. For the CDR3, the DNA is TGTGCCAGCAGTTACCCGACAGGTCTTAGCAATCAGCCCCAGCATTTT.

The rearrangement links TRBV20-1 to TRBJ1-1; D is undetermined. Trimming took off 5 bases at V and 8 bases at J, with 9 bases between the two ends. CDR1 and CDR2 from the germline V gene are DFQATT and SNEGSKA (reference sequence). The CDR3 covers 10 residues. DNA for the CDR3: TGCAGTGCTTCTCACTACGAAGCTTTCTTT. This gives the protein CSASHYEAFF.

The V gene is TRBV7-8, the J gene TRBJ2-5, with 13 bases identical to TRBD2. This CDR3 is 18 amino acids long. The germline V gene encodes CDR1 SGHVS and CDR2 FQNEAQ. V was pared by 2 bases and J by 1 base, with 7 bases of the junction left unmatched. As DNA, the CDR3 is TGTGCCAGCAGCTTAAGGACTAGCGGGAGTTTGACCCAAGAGACCCAGTACTTC. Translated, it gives CASSLRTSGSLTQETQYF.